This is a list of T cell receptor beta chains from one sample in a study of blood T cell repertoires in COVID-19. Only in-frame clones appear in the TCRdb table, and some are missing; sequencing was by immunoSEQ multiplex PCR. The sample contains approximately 220,000 clones, roughly 84% of which appear only once. Sample: peripheral blood. These receptors were collected from a man aged 50 or older who had recovered from COVID-19. Each CDR3 is given with its conserved first and last residue. The D gene is left open where the match is weak. Where a row states a size, it is once, few, many or the class of an expanded clone; other rows omit it.

v_gene,d_gene,j_gene,abundance,CDR3nt,CDR3aa
TRBV5-1,TRBD1,TRBJ1-6,NA,TGCGCCAGCAGCCCCTCCGGGACAGCAGTTTATAATTCACCCCTCCACTTT,CASSPSGTAVYNSPLHF
TRBV7-8,TRBD2,TRBJ2-2,NA,TGTGCCAGCAGCCCGCTAGCGGGAGGGGCCGGGGAGCTGTTTTTT,CASSPLAGGAGELFF
TRBV25-1,TRBD1,TRBJ2-1,NA,TGTGCCAGCAGTGAGGGACAGAAGCAGTTCTTC,CASSEGQKQFF
TRBV5-1,TRBD2,TRBJ2-5,NA,TGCGCCAGCAGCTTGGGACTAGCTGTAGAGACCCAGTACTTC,CASSLGLAVETQYF
TRBV28,NA,TRBJ1-1,once,TGTGCCAGCAGTTACCCCGGGGGGCTGAGAGCTGACGCTTTCTTT,CASSYPGGLRADAFF
TRBV27,NA,TRBJ2-3,NA,TGTGCCAGCAGCCCGGGATCCGCCCCAGATACGCAGTATTTT,CASSPGSAPDTQYF
TRBV4-1,NA,TRBJ2-3,NA,TGCGCCAGCAGCCAACGAGTTCGCGACGCTAGTTCCCGCCCAGATACGCAGTATTTT,CASSQRVRDASSRPDTQYF
TRBV7-2,TRBD2,TRBJ2-3,few,TGTGCCAGCAGCTTGCTAGCGGGAGGGATAGGAGATACGCAGTATTTT,CASSLLAGGIGDTQYF
TRBV23-1,NA,TRBJ2-7,once,TGCGCCAGCAGTCAATTAGCGTTGGAGGAAAAGTCCCACGAGCAGTACTTC,CASSQLALEEKSHEQYF
TRBV5-6,NA,TRBJ1-2,once,TGTGCCAGCAGCTTGGTTCCGGGGAGCGGCTACACCTTC,CASSLVPGSGYTF
TRBV4-2,TRBD2,TRBJ2-3,NA,TGTGCCAGCAGCCTACTAGCGGGAGGGATCCCAGATACGCAGTATTTT,CASSLLAGGIPDTQYF
TRBV3-1/TRBV3-2,NA,TRBJ2-7,few,TGTGCCAGCAGCCAAGGCAGGACAGACGAGCAGTACTTC,CASSQGRTDEQYF
TRBV30,NA,TRBJ2-7,NA,TGTGCCTGGAGTGTATATTCCGGGTTACCCTACGAGCAGTACTTC,CAWSVYSGLPYEQYF
TRBV5-3,NA,TRBJ1-1,NA,TGTGCCAGAAGTTCGACCAACTCAGGAAAAGTAACTGAAGCTTTCTTT,CARSSTNSGKVTEAFF
TRBV19,NA,TRBJ2-4,NA,TGTGCCAGTAGAGCCCAAAACATTCAGTACTTC,CASRAQNIQYF
TRBV5-4,NA,TRBJ2-7,NA,TGTGCCAGCAGCTTGGGTAGCCGCGAGCAGTACTTC,CASSLGSREQYF
TRBV2,NA,TRBJ1-4,NA,TGTGCCAGCACGGTCCTTTTGAATGAAAAACTGTTTTTT,CASTVLLNEKLFF
TRBV29-1,NA,TRBJ1-1,once,TGCAGCGTTGACAGGGGTGTGACTGAAGCTTTCTTT,CSVDRGVTEAFF
TRBV19,NA,TRBJ1-1,NA,TGTGCCAGTAGCGTACAGGAGTTCACTGAAGCTTTCTTT,CASSVQEFTEAFF
TRBV28,NA,TRBJ2-1,NA,TGTGCCAGCAGTTTGGACTCCTTACGGCATGAGCAGTTCTTC,CASSLDSLRHEQFF
TRBV7-2,TRBD1,TRBJ1-2,NA,TGTGCCAGCAGCCGGCCGGGACAGGGGATTTTCGGCTACACCTTC,CASSRPGQGIFGYTF
TRBV7-8,NA,TRBJ1-4,NA,TGTGCCAGCAGCTTAAGGGGCTCCGACCTAAGGCTAATAGGGGAAAAACTGTTTTTT,CASSLRGSDLRLIGEKLFF
TRBV30,TRBD2,TRBJ2-2,NA,TGTGCCTGGAGGGGACTAGCGGTCACCGGGGAGCTGTTTTTT,CAWRGLAVTGELFF
TRBV18,TRBD2,TRBJ2-1,NA,TGTGCCAGCTCACCACTTTCCACTAGCGGGAGTAGATCCTACAATGAGCAGTTCTTC,CASSPLSTSGSRSYNEQFF
TRBV30,NA,TRBJ1-6,few,TGTGCCTGGAGTGACCTTTCAGGGGTCGGTTCACCCCTCCACTTT,CAWSDLSGVGSPLHF
TRBV11-3,TRBD2,TRBJ2-1,NA,TGTGCCAGCAGCCCGGGAGGTCTAGCGCTCAATGAGCAGTTCTTC,CASSPGGLALNEQFF
TRBV5-1,NA,TRBJ2-2,few,TGCGCCAGCACCGACAGAGTGGACAGGAACACCGGGGAGCTGTTTTTT,CASTDRVDRNTGELFF
TRBV3-1/TRBV3-2,NA,TRBJ2-3,NA,TGTGCCAGCAGCCAATTCACGGGAGTGTTAGATACGCAGTATTTT,CASSQFTGVLDTQYF
TRBV4-2,TRBD2,TRBJ2-7,NA,TGTGCCAGCAGCCCTACGACTAGCCGGGAGCAGTACTTC,CASSPTTSREQYF
TRBV28,TRBD1,TRBJ1-6,NA,TGTGCCAGCAGTTTACCCAGGACAGGGGGATCACCCCTCCACTTT,CASSLPRTGGSPLHF
TRBV2,NA,TRBJ1-1,NA,TGTGCCAGCAGTTCCACAGGGCCGGCCGAAGCTTTCTTT,CASSSTGPAEAFF
TRBV28,TRBD1,TRBJ1-1,NA,TGTGCCAGCAGTCAAAGCCCTACAGGGGTGACTGAAGCTTTCTTT,CASSQSPTGVTEAFF
TRBV6-1,TRBD1,TRBJ2-7,NA,TGTGCCAGCAGTGAGACAGGGTGGCGGAACGAGCAGTACTTC,CASSETGWRNEQYF